This T cell receptor beta chain was captured by sequencing in a study of cytomegalovirus exposure and HLA in healthy donors. Overall study context: An earlier analysis found under 130 million unique TCR beta sequences from around 180 million T cells. Study-level results: One later analysis reportedly identified an Asian-associated ancestry cluster that showed fewer N-insertions than the approximately 700-donor mean. Earlier results showed most TCR beta V segments being productive about 90% or about 30% of the time.

The CDR3 is made up of 14 amino acids. Germline V CDR1 and CDR2: SGHRS, YFSETQ. Trimming shortened V by 5 bases and J by 2 bases, and 11 bases separated the two germline ends. Primers: 60 Vbeta forward and 13 Jbeta reverse. TCRdb's table, derived via immunoSEQ multiplex PCR, lists solely in-frame clones and lacks some. The table shows about 120,000 clones, with 80% to 90% occurring only once. This clone was counted between two and nine times. Its antigen is as yet unknown. Donors sampled were nominally healthy, though unrecorded immune exposures were likely. The sample consisted of PBMCs. The source is a male donor in good health and CMV-seropositive. The chain is built from TRBV5-1 and TRBJ2-1; D possibly corresponds to TRBD2 (5 bases). The CDR3 nucleotides read TGCGCCAGCAGTCAGGACTTGACCTACAATGAGCAGTTCTTC. It codes for CASSQDLTYNEQFF.